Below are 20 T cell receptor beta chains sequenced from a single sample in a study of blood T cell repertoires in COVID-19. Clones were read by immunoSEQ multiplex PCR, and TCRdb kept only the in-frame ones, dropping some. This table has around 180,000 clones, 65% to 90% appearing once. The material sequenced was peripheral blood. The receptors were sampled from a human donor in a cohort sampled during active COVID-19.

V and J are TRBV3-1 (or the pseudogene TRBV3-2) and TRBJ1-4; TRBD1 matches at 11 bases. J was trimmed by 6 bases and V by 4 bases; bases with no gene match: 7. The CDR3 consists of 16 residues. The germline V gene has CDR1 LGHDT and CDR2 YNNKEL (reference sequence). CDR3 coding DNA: TGTGCCAGCAGCCTAGGGACAGGGGGAAGGGATGAAAAACTGTTTTTT. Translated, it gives CASSLGTGGRDEKLFF.

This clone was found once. The CDR3 nucleotides read TGTGCCAGCAGCTTAGTCGCGCAGGGGGCCTATGGCTACACCTTC. Encoded protein: CASSLVAQGAYGYTF. This chain connects TRBV7-8 to TRBJ1-2; 8 positions match TRBD1. Germline CDR1 SGHVS, CDR2 FQNEAQ. The CDR3 runs 15 residues. The ends lost 1 base at V and 4 bases at J; junction bases unmatched: 5.

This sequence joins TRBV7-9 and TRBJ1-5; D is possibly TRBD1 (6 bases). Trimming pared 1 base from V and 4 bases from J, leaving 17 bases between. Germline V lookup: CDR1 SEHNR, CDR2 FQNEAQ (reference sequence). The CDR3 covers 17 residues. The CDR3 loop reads CASSLVEGQGQNQPQHF. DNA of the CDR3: TGTGCCAGCAGCTTAGTAGAGGGGCAGGGGCAGAATCAGCCCCAGCATTTT.

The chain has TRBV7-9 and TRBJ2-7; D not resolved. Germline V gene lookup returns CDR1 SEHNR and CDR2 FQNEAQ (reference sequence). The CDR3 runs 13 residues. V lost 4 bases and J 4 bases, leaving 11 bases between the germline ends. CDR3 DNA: TGTGCCAGCAGCTCAGTTGGCAGGTACGAGCAGTACTTC. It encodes CASSSVGRYEQYF.

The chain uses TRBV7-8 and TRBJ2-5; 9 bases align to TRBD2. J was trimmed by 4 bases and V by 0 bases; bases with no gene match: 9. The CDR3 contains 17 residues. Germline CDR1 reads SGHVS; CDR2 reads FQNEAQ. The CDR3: CASSLAVAGVSRETQYF. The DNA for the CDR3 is TGTGCCAGCAGCTTAGCGGTAGCGGGAGTGAGTCGAGAGACCCAGTACTTC. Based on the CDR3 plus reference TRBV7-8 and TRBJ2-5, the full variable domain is GAGVSQSPRYKVAKRGQDVALRCDPISGHVSLFWYQQALGQGPEFLTYFQNEAQLDKSGLPSDRFFAERPEGSVSTLKIQRTQQEDSAVYLCASSLAVAGVSRETQYFGPGTRLLVL.

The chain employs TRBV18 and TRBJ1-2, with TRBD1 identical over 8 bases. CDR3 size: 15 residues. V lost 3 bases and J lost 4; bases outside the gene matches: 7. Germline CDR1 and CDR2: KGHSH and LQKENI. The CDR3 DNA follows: TGTGCCAGCTCACCCGACAGGGGAGACGGCTATGGCTACACCTTC. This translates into CASSPDRGDGYGYTF.

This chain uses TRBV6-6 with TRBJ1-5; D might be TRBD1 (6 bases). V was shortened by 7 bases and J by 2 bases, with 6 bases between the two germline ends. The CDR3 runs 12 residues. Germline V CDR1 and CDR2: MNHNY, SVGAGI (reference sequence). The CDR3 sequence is CASTGGNQPQHF. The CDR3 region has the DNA TGTGCCAGCACAGGGGGCAATCAGCCCCAGCATTTT.

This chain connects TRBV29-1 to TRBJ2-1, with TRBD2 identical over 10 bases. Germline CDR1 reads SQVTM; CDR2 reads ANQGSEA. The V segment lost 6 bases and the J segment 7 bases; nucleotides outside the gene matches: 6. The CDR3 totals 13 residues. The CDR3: CSVGWGLANEQFF. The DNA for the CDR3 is TGCAGCGTGGGGTGGGGACTAGCGAATGAGCAGTTCTTC.

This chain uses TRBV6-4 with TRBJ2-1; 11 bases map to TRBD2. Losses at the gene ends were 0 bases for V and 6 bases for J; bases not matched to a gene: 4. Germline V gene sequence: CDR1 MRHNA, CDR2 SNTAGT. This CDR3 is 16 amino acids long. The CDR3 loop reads CASSDSGLADINEQFF. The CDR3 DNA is TGTGCCAGCAGTGACTCGGGACTAGCGGACATCAATGAGCAGTTCTTC.

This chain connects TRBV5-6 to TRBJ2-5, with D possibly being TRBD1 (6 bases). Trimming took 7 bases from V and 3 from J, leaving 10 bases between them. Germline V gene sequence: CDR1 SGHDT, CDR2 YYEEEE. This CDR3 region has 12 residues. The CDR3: CASYTGKETQYF. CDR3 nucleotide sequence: TGTGCCAGCTACACAGGGAAAGAGACCCAGTACTTC.

The CDR3 loop is CASSAARRANYGYTF. CDR3 DNA sequence: TGTGCCAGCAGTGCGGCGCGGAGGGCTAACTATGGCTACACCTTC. The gene calls are TRBV27 and TRBJ1-2; the D is unclear. This CDR3 spans 15 amino acids. V lost 5 bases and J 0 bases, leaving 13 bases between the germline ends. Germline V gene sequence: CDR1 MNHEY, CDR2 SMNVEV (reference sequence).

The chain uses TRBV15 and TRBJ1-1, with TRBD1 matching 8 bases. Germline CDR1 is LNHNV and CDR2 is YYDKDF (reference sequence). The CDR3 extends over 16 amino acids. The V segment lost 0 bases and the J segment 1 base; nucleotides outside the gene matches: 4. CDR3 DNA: TGTGCCACCAGCAGAGATAGTACAGGGGGGAACACTGAAGCTTTCTTT. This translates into CATSRDSTGGNTEAFF.

CDR3 sequence (DNA): TGCGCCAGCAGCCAAGAAAGGGGGCCGGATGAGCAGTTCTTC. The encoded protein is CASSQERGPDEQFF. V gene TRBV4-3 combines with J gene TRBJ2-1; 7 bases align to TRBD1. Germline V gene lookup returns CDR1 LGHNA and CDR2 YSLEER. Trimming at V came to 0 bases and at J to 8 bases, leaving 4 bases not matched to a gene. This CDR3 has 14 residues.

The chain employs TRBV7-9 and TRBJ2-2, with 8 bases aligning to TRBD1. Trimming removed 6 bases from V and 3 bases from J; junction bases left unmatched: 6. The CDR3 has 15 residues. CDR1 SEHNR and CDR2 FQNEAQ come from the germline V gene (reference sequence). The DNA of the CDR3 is TGTGCCAGCAGTTCCCACAGGGGGGACACCGGGGAGCTGTTTTTT. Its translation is CASSSHRGDTGELFF.

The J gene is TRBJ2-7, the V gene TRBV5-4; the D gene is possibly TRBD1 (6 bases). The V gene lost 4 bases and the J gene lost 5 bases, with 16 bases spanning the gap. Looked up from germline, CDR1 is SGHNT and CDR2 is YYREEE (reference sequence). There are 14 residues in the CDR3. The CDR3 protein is CASSPSQGWNEQYF. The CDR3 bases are TGTGCCAGCAGCCCCTCCCAGGGGTGGAACGAGCAGTACTTC.

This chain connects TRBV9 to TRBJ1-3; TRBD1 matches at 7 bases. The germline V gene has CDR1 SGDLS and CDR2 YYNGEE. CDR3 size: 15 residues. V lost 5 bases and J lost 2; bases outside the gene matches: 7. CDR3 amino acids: CASRGQVETGNTIYF. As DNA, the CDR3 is TGTGCCAGCAGAGGACAGGTAGAAACTGGAAACACCATATATTTT. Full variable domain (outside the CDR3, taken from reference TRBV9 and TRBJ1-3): DSGVTQTPKHLITATGQRVTLRCSPRSGDLSVYWYQQSLDQGLQFLIQYYNGEERAKGNILERFSAQQFPDLHSELNLSSLELGDSALYFCASRGQVETGNTIYFGEGSWLTVV.

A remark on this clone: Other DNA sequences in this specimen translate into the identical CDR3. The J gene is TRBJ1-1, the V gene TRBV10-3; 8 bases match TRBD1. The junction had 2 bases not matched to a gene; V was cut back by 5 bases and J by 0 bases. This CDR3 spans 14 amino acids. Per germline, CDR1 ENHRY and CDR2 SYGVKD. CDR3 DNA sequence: TGTGCCATCAGTCCGGGACAGGTGAACACTGAAGCTTTCTTT. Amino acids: CAISPGQVNTEAFF.

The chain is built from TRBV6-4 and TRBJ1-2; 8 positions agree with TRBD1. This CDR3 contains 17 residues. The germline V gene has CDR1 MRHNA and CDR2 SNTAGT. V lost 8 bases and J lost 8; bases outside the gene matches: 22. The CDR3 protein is CASGPGTGHPSGYGYTF. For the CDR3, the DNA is TGTGCCAGCGGCCCCGGGACAGGTCACCCCTCGGGCTACGGCTACACCTTC.

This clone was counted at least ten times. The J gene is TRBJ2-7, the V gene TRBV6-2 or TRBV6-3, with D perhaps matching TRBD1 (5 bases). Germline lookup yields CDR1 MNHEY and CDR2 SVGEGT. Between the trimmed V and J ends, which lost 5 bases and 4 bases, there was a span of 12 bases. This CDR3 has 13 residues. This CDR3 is CASSRGAMYEQYF. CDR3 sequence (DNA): TGTGCCAGCAGTCGTGGGGCCATGTACGAGCAGTACTTC.

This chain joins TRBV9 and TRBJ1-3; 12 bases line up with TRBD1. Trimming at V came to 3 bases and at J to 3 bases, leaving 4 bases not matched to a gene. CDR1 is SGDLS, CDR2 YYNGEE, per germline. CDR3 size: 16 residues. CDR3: CASSAGTGGLGNTIYF. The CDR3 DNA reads TGTGCCAGCAGCGCCGGGACAGGGGGCCTTGGAAACACCATATATTTT.